Listed below are T cell receptor beta chains from one sample, sequenced in a study of spatial heterogeneity in lung cancer. TCRdb itself ran the 5' RACE reads through MiXCR, one entry per CDR3 protein. The sample records tens of thousands of distinct CDR3 sequences, roughly 15% being singletons. The sample was PBMCs, taken at surgery. The receptors come from a male donor with early-stage non-small cell lung cancer. The CDR3 runs from the conserved cysteine through the conserved F or W. A D gene is named only where the DNA matches it firmly. Clone size is given for some rows only: seen once, a few or many times, or a class if the clone is expanded.

J: TRBJ2-5; D: .; size: few; V: TRBV5-1; DNA: TGCGCCAGCAGCTTACAGGAGAAAGAGACCCAGTACTTC; CDR3: CASSLQEKETQYF
J: TRBJ2-7; D: .; size: few; V: TRBV29-1; DNA: TGCAGCGTTTCCGACCTAGAGCGATCGAACTACGAGCAGTACTTC; CDR3: CSVSDLERSNYEQYF
J: TRBJ2-3; D: .; size: .; V: TRBV2; DNA: TGTGCCAGCAGTACCCCGACAGCACCTATAGTAGATACGCAGTATTTT; CDR3: CASSTPTAPIVDTQYF
J: TRBJ1-1; D: .; size: .; V: TRBV5-4; DNA: TGTGCCAGCAGCTTGGCCGGGGGGTACACTGAAGCTTTCTTT; CDR3: CASSLAGGYTEAFF
J: TRBJ2-1; D: TRBD2; size: .; V: TRBV5-1; DNA: TGCGCCAGCAGCTGGGGACTAGCGAACGACAATGAGCAGTTCTTC; CDR3: CASSWGLANDNEQFF
J: TRBJ2-5; D: TRBD2; size: few; V: TRBV7-2; DNA: TGTGCCAGCAGCCTGGCGGGTAGCGGGGTGGAGACCCAGTACTTC; CDR3: CASSLAGSGVETQYF
J: TRBJ2-1; D: .; size: few; V: TRBV5-1; DNA: TGCGCCAGCAGCCTCGCCGCCAGCTCCTACAATGAGCAGTTCTTC; CDR3: CASSLAASSYNEQFF
J: TRBJ2-7; D: .; size: many; V: TRBV5-1; DNA: TGCGCCAGCAGACCGGACACCGCCCTTTACGAGCAGTACTTC; CDR3: CASRPDTALYEQYF
J: TRBJ2-6; D: .; size: .; V: TRBV12-3/TRBV12-4; DNA: TGTGCCAGCAGTCTACAGGTCTCTGGGGCCAACGTCCTGACTTTC; CDR3: CASSLQVSGANVLTF
J: TRBJ1-1; D: .; size: many; V: TRBV7-9; DNA: TGTGCCAGCAGCTTACAGGAAAACACTGAAGCTTTCTTT; CDR3: CASSLQENTEAFF
J: TRBJ2-1; D: .; size: .; V: TRBV20-1; DNA: TGCAGTGCTAGAGATCCTGGGGGGCCCTACAATGAGCAGTTCTTC; CDR3: CSARDPGGPYNEQFF
J: TRBJ2-3; D: TRBD2; size: few; V: TRBV20-1; DNA: TGCAGTGCTAGAGCGGCTAGCGGGAGGCAGGTCACAGATACGCAGTATTTT; CDR3: CSARAASGRQVTDTQYF
J: TRBJ2-1; D: TRBD2; size: many; V: TRBV7-8; DNA: TGTGCCAGCAGCCAACTAGCGGGAGAGAAGGATGAGCAGTTCTTC; CDR3: CASSQLAGEKDEQFF
J: TRBJ2-3; D: .; size: .; V: TRBV20-1; DNA: TGCAGTGCTAGCAATCCCGGGCACCCCCCAGCGCAGTATTTT; CDR3: CSASNPGHPPAQYF
J: TRBJ2-2; D: .; size: few; V: TRBV5-1; DNA: TGCGCCAGCAGCCCCCCTACAGGGACGAACACCGGGGAGCTGTTTTTT; CDR3: CASSPPTGTNTGELFF
J: TRBJ2-3; D: .; size: many; V: TRBV21-1; DNA: TGTGCCAGCAGCAAGGACCGAAAATTTGCTCCGGATACGCAGTATTTT; CDR3: CASSKDRKFAPDTQYF
J: TRBJ1-1; D: .; size: .; V: TRBV20-1; DNA: TGCAGTGCGGATCCGGAGAGGACTGAAGCTTTCTTT; CDR3: CSADPERTEAFF
J: TRBJ1-5; D: .; size: .; V: TRBV28; DNA: TGTGCCAGCAGTTTACAGGGTGTCGGCAATCAGCCCCAGCATTTT; CDR3: CASSLQGVGNQPQHF
J: TRBJ2-2; D: .; size: many; V: TRBV28; DNA: TGTGCCAGCATCGAAGCGCGTGCAAACGGGGAGCTGTTTTTT; CDR3: CASIEARANGELFF
J: TRBJ2-3; D: TRBD1; size: .; V: TRBV6-5; DNA: TGTGCCAGCAGTTGGGGCCGAGGGGGCCGGGATACGCAGTATTTT; CDR3: CASSWGRGGRDTQYF
J: TRBJ1-5; D: .; size: .; V: TRBV5-1; DNA: TGCGCCAGCAGCCCAGAGGCAGGCGTGCAGCCCCAGCATTTT; CDR3: CASSPEAGVQPQHF
J: TRBJ2-1; D: TRBD2; size: .; V: TRBV10-2; DNA: TGCGCCAACAGTGAGTCGACTGGCGGGAGCTCCTACAATGAGCAGTTCTTC; CDR3: CANSESTGGSSYNEQFF
J: TRBJ1-2; D: .; size: many; V: TRBV10-3; DNA: TGTGCCATCACCCAGGGAACGGATGGCTACACCTTC; CDR3: CAITQGTDGYTF
J: TRBJ1-1; D: .; size: many; V: TRBV28; DNA: TGTGCCAGCAGTGCCCCGGGACTCTCAGCTTTCTTT; CDR3: CASSAPGLSAFF